These 5 T cell receptor beta chains came from one sample sequenced in a study of identical twins. In TCRdb, the 5' RACE reads were re-called with MiXCR into one record per CDR3 protein. The data show 350,000 to 600,000 distinct CDR3 sequences, 14% seen once. These data also featured in a second study, about yellow fever vaccine responses in identical twins.

Source material: CD4+ T cells sorted from blood. Every receptor here comes from a woman aged 18-29 years in good health.

CDR3 sequence (DNA): TGTGCCAGCAGCGAAGGGACTGGGACAGATACGCAGTATTTT. Translated: CASSEGTGTDTQYF. The V gene is TRBV9, the J gene TRBJ2-3, with TRBD2 as a possible D gene (6 bases). V was clipped by 3 bases and J by 3 bases, with 11 bases between them. Germline lookup yields CDR1 SGDLS and CDR2 YYNGEE. CDR3 length: 14 residues.

The rearrangement joins TRBV5-6 to TRBJ1-4; 7 nucleotides match TRBD1. V lost 4 bases and J lost 4; bases outside the gene matches: 7. Germline lookup yields CDR1 SGHDT and CDR2 YYEEEE. The CDR3 covers 15 residues. The DNA of the CDR3 is TGTGCCAGCAGCACCTTGACAGGGCTTAATGAAAAACTGTTTTTT. Encoded protein: CASSTLTGLNEKLFF.

This clonotype was seen a few times. V usage is TRBV20-1 and J usage is TRBJ1-1; no definite D call. The CDR3 has 14 residues. The V gene's germline CDR1 is DFQATT and CDR2 SNEGSKA (reference sequence). The V end lost 3 bases, the J end lost 0 bases, and 11 bases lay between the germline ends. The CDR3 protein is CSARVKAMNTEAFF. In DNA form, the CDR3 reads TGCAGTGCTAGGGTAAAGGCGATGAACACTGAAGCTTTCTTT.

The rearrangement uses TRBV5-6 and TRBJ2-3; TRBD2 matches 13 bases. Germline assignment: CDR1 SGHDT and CDR2 YYEEEE. The CDR3 has 16 residues. Losses at the gene ends were 3 bases for V and 4 bases for J; bases not matched to a gene: 5. The DNA for the CDR3 is TGTGCCAGCAGCTCACTAGCGGGGGGGCTCCCAGATACGCAGTATTTT. This translates into CASSSLAGGLPDTQYF.

This chain connects TRBV7-8 to TRBJ1-5; possible D gene TRBD1, 6 bases. This CDR3 region has 13 residues. The V gene's germline CDR1 is SGHVS and CDR2 FQNEAQ. Trimming removed 5 bases at V and 4 bases at J, with 9 bases between. In DNA form, the CDR3 reads TGTGCCAGCAGCAAGGGGGGGAATCAGCCCCAGCATTTT. Translation: CASSKGGNQPQHF.